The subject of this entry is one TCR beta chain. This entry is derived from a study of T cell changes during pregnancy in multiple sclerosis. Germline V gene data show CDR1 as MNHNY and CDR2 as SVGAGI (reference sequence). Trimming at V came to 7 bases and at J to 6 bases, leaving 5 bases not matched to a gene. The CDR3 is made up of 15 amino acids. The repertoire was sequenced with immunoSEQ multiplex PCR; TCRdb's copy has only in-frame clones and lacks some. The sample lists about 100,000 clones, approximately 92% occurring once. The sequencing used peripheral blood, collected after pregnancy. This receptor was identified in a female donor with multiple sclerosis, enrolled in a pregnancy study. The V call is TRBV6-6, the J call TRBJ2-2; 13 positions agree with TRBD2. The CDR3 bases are TGTGCCAGCATGGTCGGACTAGCGGGAGCCGGGGAGCTGTTTTTT. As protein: CASMVGLAGAGELFF.